This is a list of T cell receptor beta chains from one sample in a study of molecular identifiers for immune sequencing clone quantification. TCRdb called the PCR reads again in MiXCR, with one record for every CDR3 protein. The sample shows about 510,000 distinct CDR3 sequences, over 20% of them seen only once. The material sequenced was naive CD8+ T cells from blood, with Jurkat cell RNA spiked in. Source of these receptors: a human donor in good health. Some libraries in this study had Jurkat cell RNA spiked in. CDR3s include the opening cysteine and the closing phenylalanine or tryptophan. The order of the fields is J gene, clone size, D gene, V gene, CDR3 protein, CDR3 DNA. The D gene is left open where the match is weak. A clone size is listed for some rows: how often the clone was seen (once, few, many), or a class if it is expanded.

>TRBJ2-3|few|TRBD2|TRBV9
CASSPSGRAQDTQYF
TGTGCCAGCAGTCCTAGCGGGAGGGCCCAAGATACGCAGTATTTT
>TRBJ2-7|many|-|TRBV5-1
CASSLWETAYEQYF
TGCGCCAGCAGCTTGTGGGAGACAGCCTACGAGCAGTACTTC
>TRBJ2-3|-|TRBD2|TRBV4-1
CASNRLRGTSSGTQYF
TGCGCCAGCAACCGCCTTAGAGGGACTAGCAGTGGTACGCAGTATTTT
>TRBJ2-7|-|TRBD2|TRBV4-3
CASSQIAGKYYEQYF
TGCGCCAGCAGCCAGATAGCGGGGAAATACTACGAGCAGTACTTC
>TRBJ2-1|-|TRBD2|TRBV7-9
CASSQGLAAQIFSNEQFF
TGTGCCAGCAGCCAGGGACTAGCGGCACAGATCTTTTCGAATGAGCAGTTCTTC
>TRBJ2-7|many|-|TRBV4-2
CASSLIRDPESEQYF
TGTGCCAGCAGCCTCATCCGGGACCCGGAGAGCGAGCAGTACTTC
>TRBJ2-2|-|TRBD2|TRBV2
CASKAETSGAGELFF
TGTGCCAGCAAAGCGGAGACTAGCGGGGCCGGGGAGCTGTTTTTT
>TRBJ2-1|-|-|TRBV19
CASSIPLQHNEQFF
TGTGCCAGTTCCATCCCACTCCAGCACAATGAGCAGTTCTTC
>TRBJ2-7|-|-|TRBV4-1
CASSQTRDRAYEQYF
TGCGCCAGCAGCCAAACGAGGGACCGGGCTTACGAGCAGTACTTC
>TRBJ2-3|-|TRBD1|TRBV4-3
CASSQDGIRDRGRDTQCF
TGCGCCAGCAGCCAAGACGGGATCCGGGACAGGGGTAGAGATACGCAGTGTTTT